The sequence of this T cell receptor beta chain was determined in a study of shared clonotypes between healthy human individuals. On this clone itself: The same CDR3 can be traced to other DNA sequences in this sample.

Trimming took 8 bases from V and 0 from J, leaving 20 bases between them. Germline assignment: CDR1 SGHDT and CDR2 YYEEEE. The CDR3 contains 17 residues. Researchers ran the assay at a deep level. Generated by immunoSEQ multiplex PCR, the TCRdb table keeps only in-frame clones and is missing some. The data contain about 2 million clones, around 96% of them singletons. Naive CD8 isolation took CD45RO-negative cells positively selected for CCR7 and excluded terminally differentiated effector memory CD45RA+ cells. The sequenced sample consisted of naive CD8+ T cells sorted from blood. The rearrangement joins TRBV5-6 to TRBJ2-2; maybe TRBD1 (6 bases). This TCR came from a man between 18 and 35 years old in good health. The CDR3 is CASSPHREVANTGELFF. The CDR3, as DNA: TGTGCCAGTAGCCCCCACAGGGAAGTGGCGAACACCGGGGAGCTGTTTTTT.